This record covers a single T cell receptor (beta chain). Its antigen specificity is not known. Base-call qualities are not available, and no considerably larger clone is one nucleotide away. This sample was taken from a study of T-cell memory formation after mild COVID-19 (dated by TCRdb to about 2021). Study-level background: TCR sequence clusters from the two donors were found to be largely donor specific. Two young, previously healthy adult volunteers made up the cohort, one male and one female. T-cell clones expanding and contracting after mild COVID-19 in two donors were tracked by longitudinal TCRalpha and TCRbeta repertoire sequencing. Results the study describes overall, beyond this receptor: Contracting CD4+ clones appeared mostly in the CM and EM memory subsets, whereas CD8+ clones were enriched in EMRA. Some responding clones were found in pre-infection memory, which suggests that pre-existing cross-reactive memory T cells took part in the SARS-CoV-2 response. Clones that contracted from day 15 to 85 showed balanced CD4/CD8 phenotypes, whereas a second wave of clones that expanded from day 15 to 37 leaned towards CD4+. Whether the second-wave clones peaking on day 37 were SARS-CoV-2 specific was not confirmed. Only a couple of mild cases were covered in the study, and larger cohorts including severe cases with pre-infection samples were considered necessary.

The CDR3, from cysteine to phenylalanine, totals 18 residues. Only the CDR3 portion is preserved as DNA: 54 bases, with reading frame beginning at the first base. Reading the germline V gene gives CDR1 SGHVS and CDR2 FNYEAQ. Clipping removes 1 base from V and 4 bases from J, with 8 as the unmatched junction base count. PBMCs were isolated by Ficoll-Paque density gradient centrifugation. TCRdb names Illumina NovaSeq 6000 as the instrument used. TCRalpha and TCRbeta cDNA libraries were constructed by 5'RACE with constant-segment primers, with sample barcodes and unique molecular identifiers being introduced. Trizol reagent was used to extract RNA from every sample. The libraries were amplified in two PCR steps, and the second step added a second sample barcode and Illumina TruSeq adapters. The libraries were sequenced on an Illumina NovaSeq using 2 x 150 bp paired-end reads. As for the original processing: The reads were demultiplexed and collapsed into UMI-guided consensus sequences using migec v1.2.7. With mixcr v2.1.11, UMI consensuses were aligned to TRA and TRB V and J templates and assembled into clonotypes. Expanded or contracted clonotypes were those called significant by both edgeR and NoisET, with noise models trained on biological replicates. For edgeR calls, the thresholds were a false discovery rate-adjusted p below 0.01 and a log2 fold-change of 1. As an exploratory analysis of dynamics, max-normalized trajectories of the 1000 most abundant clonotypes were examined by PCA with hierarchical clustering. Each responding clone was given a CD4 or CD8 phenotype based on the CD4+ and CD8+ repertoires, which had been sequenced separately. TCRdb handled the public reads itself, with Q25 trimming in fastp and clone calling in MiXCR, and kept productive beta chains. CDR3 protein sequences are deduplicated, and each keeps its most common genes and DNA. TCRdb, not the authors, supplied the V and J calls. Within this sample are about 260,000 distinct CDR3 sequences, with 8% to 10% of them counted one time only. The top ten clonotypes cover less than 25% of the sample.

The sequenced sample consisted of PBMCs or a T cell subset sorted from them (not recorded which). In this chain, TRBV7-6 is recombined with TRBJ2-1; 12 bases in the junction line up with TRBD2. This receptor was taken from a man between 18 and 35 years old who had mild COVID-19 (a few samples of this study predate the infection). The sample titles of this study are shuffled in the database, so cell type and time point are left out; the donor was told from shared clones. CDR3 region: CASSLGLAGGPRYNEQFF. The nucleotides read TGTGCCAGCAGCTTAGGCCTAGCGGGAGGGCCGAGATACAATGAGCAGTTCTTC.